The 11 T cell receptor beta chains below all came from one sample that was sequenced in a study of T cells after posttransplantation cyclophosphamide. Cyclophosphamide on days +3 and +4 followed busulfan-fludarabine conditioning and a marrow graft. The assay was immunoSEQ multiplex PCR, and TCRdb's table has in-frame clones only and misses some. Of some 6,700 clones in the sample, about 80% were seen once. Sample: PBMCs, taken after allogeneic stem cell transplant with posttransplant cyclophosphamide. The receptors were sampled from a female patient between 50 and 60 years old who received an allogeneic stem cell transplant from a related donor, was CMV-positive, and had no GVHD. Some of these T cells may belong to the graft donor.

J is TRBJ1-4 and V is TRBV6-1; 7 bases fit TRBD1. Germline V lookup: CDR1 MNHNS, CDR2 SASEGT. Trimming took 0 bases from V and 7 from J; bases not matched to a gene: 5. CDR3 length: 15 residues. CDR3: CASSEAGGVGEKLFF. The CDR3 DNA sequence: TGTGCCAGCAGTGAAGCAGGGGGCGTGGGTGAAAAACTGTTTTTT.

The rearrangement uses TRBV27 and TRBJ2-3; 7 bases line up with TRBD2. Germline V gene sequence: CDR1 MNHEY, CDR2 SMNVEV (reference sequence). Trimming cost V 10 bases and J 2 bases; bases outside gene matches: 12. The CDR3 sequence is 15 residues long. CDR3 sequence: CATSSASGYTDTQYF. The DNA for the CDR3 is TGTGCCACCTCTTCGGCTAGCGGCTACACAGATACGCAGTATTTT.

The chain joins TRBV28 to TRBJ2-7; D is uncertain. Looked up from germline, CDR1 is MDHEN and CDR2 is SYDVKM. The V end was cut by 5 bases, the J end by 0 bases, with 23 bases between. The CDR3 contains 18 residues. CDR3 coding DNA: TGTGCCAGCAGTACTACCCTACGGCTGGGTATGAGCTCCTACGAGCAGTACTTC. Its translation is CASSTTLRLGMSSYEQYF.

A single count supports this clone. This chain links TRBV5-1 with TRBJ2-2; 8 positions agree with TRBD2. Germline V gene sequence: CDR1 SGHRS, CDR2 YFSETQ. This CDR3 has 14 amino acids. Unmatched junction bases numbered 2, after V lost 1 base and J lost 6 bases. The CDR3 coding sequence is TGCGCCAGCAGCTTGAGCGGGAGATCCGGGGAGCTGTTTTTT. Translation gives CASSLSGRSGELFF. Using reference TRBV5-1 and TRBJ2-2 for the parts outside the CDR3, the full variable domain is KAGVTQTPRYLIKTRGQQVTLSCSPISGHRSVSWYQQTPGQGLQFLFEYFSETQRNKGNFPGRFSGRQFSNSRSEMNVSTLELGDSALYLCASSLSGRSGELFFGEGSRLTVL.

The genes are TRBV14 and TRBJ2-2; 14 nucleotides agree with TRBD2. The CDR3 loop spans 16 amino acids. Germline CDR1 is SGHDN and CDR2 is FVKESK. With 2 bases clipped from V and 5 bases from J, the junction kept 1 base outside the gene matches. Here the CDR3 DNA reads TGTGCCAGCAGCCAAAGACTAGCGGGAGGGACCGGGGAGCTGTTTTTT. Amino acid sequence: CASSQRLAGGTGELFF.

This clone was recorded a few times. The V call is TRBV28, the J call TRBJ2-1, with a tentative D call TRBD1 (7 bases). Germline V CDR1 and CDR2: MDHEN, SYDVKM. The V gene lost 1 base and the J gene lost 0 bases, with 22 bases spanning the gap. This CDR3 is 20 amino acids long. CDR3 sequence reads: CASSLYLSTQGGSSYNEQFF. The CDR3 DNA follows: TGTGCCAGCAGTTTATACCTATCTACCCAGGGGGGAAGCTCCTACAATGAGCAGTTCTTC.

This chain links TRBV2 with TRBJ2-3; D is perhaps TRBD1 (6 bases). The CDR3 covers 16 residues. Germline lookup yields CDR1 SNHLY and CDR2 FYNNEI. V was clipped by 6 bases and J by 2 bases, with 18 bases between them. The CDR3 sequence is CASRRFMAGATDTQYF. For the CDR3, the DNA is TGTGCCAGCAGGAGGTTTATGGCAGGGGCCACAGATACGCAGTATTTT. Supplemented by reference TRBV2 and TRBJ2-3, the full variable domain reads EPEVTQTPSHQVTQMGQEVILRCVPISNHLYFYWYRQILGQKVEFLVSFYNNEISEKSEIFDDQFSVERPDGSNFTLKIRSTKLEDSAMYFCASRRFMAGATDTQYFGPGTRLTVL.

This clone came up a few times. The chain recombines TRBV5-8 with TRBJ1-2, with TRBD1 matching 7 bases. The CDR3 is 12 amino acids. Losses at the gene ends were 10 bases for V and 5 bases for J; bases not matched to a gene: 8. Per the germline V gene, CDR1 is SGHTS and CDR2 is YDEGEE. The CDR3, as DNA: TGTGCCGCGGGACAGAGATCATATGGCTACACCTTC. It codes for CAAGQRSYGYTF.

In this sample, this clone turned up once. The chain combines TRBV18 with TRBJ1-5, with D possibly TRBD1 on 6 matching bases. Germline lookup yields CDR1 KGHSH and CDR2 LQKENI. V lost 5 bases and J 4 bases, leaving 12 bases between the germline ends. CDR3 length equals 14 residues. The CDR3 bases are TGTGCCAGCTCAAGGGAACAGGGAAATCAGCCCCAGCATTTT. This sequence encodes CASSREQGNQPQHF. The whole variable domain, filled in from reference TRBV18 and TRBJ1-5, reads NAGVMQNPRHLVRRRGQEARLRCSPMKGHSHVYWYRQLPEEGLKFMVYLQKENIIDESGMPKERFSAEFPKEGPSILRIQQVVRGDSAAYFCASSREQGNQPQHFGDGTRLSIL.

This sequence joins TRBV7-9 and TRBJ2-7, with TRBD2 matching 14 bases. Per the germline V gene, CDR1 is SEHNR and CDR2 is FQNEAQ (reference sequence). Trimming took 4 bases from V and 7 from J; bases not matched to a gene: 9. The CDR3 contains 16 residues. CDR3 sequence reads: CASSSLTSGRAVEQYF. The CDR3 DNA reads TGTGCCAGCAGCTCCCTGACTAGCGGGAGGGCCGTTGAGCAGTACTTC.

CDR3 loop: CASSGGQGFTDTQYF. CDR3 coding DNA: TGTGCCAGCAGTGGGGGACAGGGATTCACAGATACGCAGTATTTT. This rearrangement joins TRBV6-1 to TRBJ2-3; 9 bases are shared with TRBD1. The germline CDR1 and CDR2 sequences are MNHNS and SASEGT. The CDR3 spans 15 residues. The ends lost 4 bases at V and 2 bases at J; junction bases unmatched: 4.